This T cell receptor (beta chain) was sequenced in a study of blood T cell repertoires in COVID-19. About the study: Material from acute and convalescent COVID-19 was sourced from the United States, Italy and Spain.

Which cohort a participant joined came from the clinical history participants gave. Recovered status in Cohort 3 required two negative PCRs, clearance, or symptom resolution. Per germline, CDR1 MNHEY and CDR2 SVGAGI. Unmatched junction bases numbered 9, after V lost 6 bases and J lost 6 bases. This CDR3 comprises 14 residues. Here immunoSEQ multiplex PCR was the method, and the copy in TCRdb shows in-frame clones only, minus some. This table has over 300,000 clones, 80% to 90% appearing once. The source is a woman aged 18-35 years who had recovered from COVID-19. The sample comprised PBMCs or T cells enriched from blood (not recorded which). This rearrangement joins TRBV6-5 to TRBJ2-7; 9 nucleotides align to TRBD1. The CDR3 nucleotides read TGTGCCAGCAGCAAAGGGGACAGGGACTCCGAGCAGTACTTC. This gives the protein CASSKGDRDSEQYF.